This paragraph reports one T cell receptor beta chain. Its matching antigen is unknown. This table comes from immunoSEQ multiplex PCR, and its TCRdb copy is limited to in-frame clones, with some not included. The data hold about 84,000 clones, with 80% to 90% observed a single time. Trimming stripped 0 bases from V and 3 bases from J, with 14 bases between. Germline V gene sequence: CDR1 SGHVS, CDR2 FNYEAQ. CDR3 size: 16 residues. It was second doses at about 4 or about 12 weeks that were pooled. The record originates from a study of T cell responses to AZD1222 COVID-19 vaccine. General study results and limits: Nearly half of spike-specific TCRs reportedly target variant regions that are unmutated in the B.1.351 and B.1.1.7 variants. Vaccine-associated CD4 TCRs ranged over spike, dominating at 160-218 and 743-854. Only after the peak T cell response were repertoires sampled.

This receptor was obtained from an adult who received the AZD1222 COVID-19 vaccine. The chain combines TRBV7-6 with TRBJ1-1, with D maybe TRBD1 (5 bases). The material sequenced was peripheral blood, taken 28 days after the second AZD1222 dose. CDR3 in amino acids: CASSLAVEGRYTEAFF. For the CDR3, the DNA is TGTGCCAGCAGCTTAGCAGTGGAGGGACGGTACACTGAAGCTTTCTTT.